What follows is one T cell receptor beta chain and its context. This record comes from a study of blood T cell repertoires in COVID-19. The table came from immunoSEQ multiplex PCR; TCRdb's copy has only in-frame clones and leaves some out. The sample holds more than 95,000 clones, roughly 90% seen once. V lost 8 bases, J lost 0 bases, and 7 bases lay in between. The CDR3 totals 13 residues. The chain carries TRBV12-3 or TRBV12-4 and TRBJ2-2; D remains unclear. The receptor was derived from a woman older than 75 in a cohort sampled during active COVID-19. The specimen was peripheral blood. The CDR3 loop is CASVVTNTGELFF. The CDR3 DNA follows: TGTGCCAGCGTAGTTACGAACACCGGGGAGCTGTTTTTT.